These 16 T cell receptor beta chains share one sample of origin, sequenced in a study of shared clonotypes between healthy human individuals. Here immunoSEQ multiplex PCR was the method, and the copy in TCRdb shows in-frame clones only, minus some. The table includes hundreds of thousands of clones, under 80% detected once. Sequencing was done on a sample of memory CD4+ T cells sorted from blood. The subset here: CD45RA-negative fraction. The receptors come from a woman aged 25-40 years in good health.

The V call is TRBV6-6, the J call TRBJ2-1, with D uncertain. Germline lookup yields CDR1 MNHNY and CDR2 SVGAGI (reference sequence). This CDR3 is 11 amino acids long. V lost 7 bases and J 10 bases, leaving 11 bases between the germline ends. Written as DNA, the CDR3 is TGTGCCAGCACCTCTTCCGAGGAGCAGTTCTTC. Its protein product is CASTSSEEQFF.

Notes on this clone: Other DNA sequences in this specimen translate into the identical CDR3. The CDR3: CASSLAQGPSTDTQYF. CDR3 DNA sequence: TGCGCCAGCAGCTTGGCTCAGGGGCCCAGCACAGATACGCAGTATTTT. The J gene is TRBJ2-3, the V gene TRBV5-1; D might be TRBD1 (6 bases). This CDR3 has 16 residues. Germline V gives CDR1 SGHRS, CDR2 YFSETQ. The V end was cut by 0 bases, the J end by 0 bases, with 11 bases between.

V is TRBV5-6 and J is TRBJ1-2; D gene ambiguous. V was cut by 0 bases and J by 2 bases, with 8 bases left in between. The CDR3 contains 14 residues. Germline values: CDR1 SGHDT, CDR2 YYEEEE. This chain's CDR3 is CASSLVAPNYGYTF. The DNA of the CDR3 is TGTGCCAGCAGCTTGGTTGCGCCGAACTATGGCTACACCTTC.

This chain links TRBV28 with TRBJ1-2; possibly TRBD1 for D (5 bases). Germline loops: CDR1 MDHEN, CDR2 SYDVKM. The germline V and J ends were trimmed by 3 bases and 1 base, with 12 bases remaining between them. This CDR3 has 15 residues. CDR3 amino acids: CASSFQGRHNYGYTF. The CDR3 DNA is TGTGCCAGCAGTTTCCAGGGCAGGCATAACTATGGCTACACCTTC.

The chain links TRBV7-9 to TRBJ2-7; no firm D call. CDR3 size: 12 residues. Trimming pared 1 base from V and 5 bases from J, leaving 6 bases between. Germline V lookup: CDR1 SEHNR, CDR2 FQNEAQ (reference sequence). CDR3 sequence (DNA): TGTGCCAGCAGCTTAGATTCAAACGAGCAGTACTTC. Its translation: CASSLDSNEQYF.

The chain combines TRBV2 with TRBJ2-3; tentative D call: TRBD2 (6 bases). Trimming shortened V by 10 bases and J by 2 bases, and 19 bases separated the two germline ends. The CDR3 is made up of 15 amino acids. Germline-derived CDR1 and CDR2 are SNHLY and FYNNEI. The CDR3 sequence is CATGRSSGNTDTQYF. CDR3 sequence (DNA): TGTGCCACCGGAAGGAGTAGCGGAAACACAGATACGCAGTATTTT.

This chain connects TRBV7-8 to TRBJ2-1; TRBD2 aligns across 10 bases. V gave up 5 bases and J gave up 4 bases; unmatched junction bases: 8. CDR3 size: 16 residues. From germline, CDR1 is SGHVS and CDR2 FQNEAQ. CDR3 DNA: TGTGCCAGCAGCCCTCTTGGTAGCGGGGGGTACAATGAGCAGTTCTTC. This gives the protein CASSPLGSGGYNEQFF.

This chain uses TRBV6-4 with TRBJ1-5, with TRBD1 matching 7 bases. The CDR3 totals 15 residues. The V gene's germline CDR1 is MRHNA and CDR2 SNTAGT. V trimming: 8 bases; J trimming: 2 bases; junction bases outside the gene matches: 9. The CDR3 is CASEESGGRNQPQHF. CDR3 nucleotides: TGTGCCAGCGAGGAGTCAGGGGGTCGCAATCAGCCCCAGCATTTT.

This chain joins TRBV2 and TRBJ1-3; D is perhaps TRBD1 (5 bases). CDR1 is SNHLY and CDR2 is FYNNEI in the germline V gene. The V and J ends lost 8 bases and 0 bases respectively, with 14 bases between them. The CDR3 spans 15 residues. The CDR3, as DNA: TGTGCCAGCCAGGGCCCCCAAACCTCTGGAAACACCATATATTTT. Translation gives CASQGPQTSGNTIYF. Complete variable domain (other parts from reference TRBV2 and TRBJ1-3): EPEVTQTPSHQVTQMGQEVILRCVPISNHLYFYWYRQILGQKVEFLVSFYNNEISEKSEIFDDQFSVERPDGSNFTLKIRSTKLEDSAMYFCASQGPQTSGNTIYFGEGSWLTVV.

V and J are TRBV15 and TRBJ2-1; possible D gene TRBD2, 6 bases. This CDR3 is 16 amino acids long. Germline loops: CDR1 LNHNV, CDR2 YYDKDF (reference sequence). The V and J ends lost 3 bases and 0 bases respectively, with 12 bases between them. CDR3 sequence reads: CATSRWAGLSYNEQFF. The CDR3 coding sequence is TGTGCCACCAGCAGGTGGGCGGGGCTCTCCTACAATGAGCAGTTCTTC.

The table lists this clone with a count of one. The chain joins TRBV10-3 to TRBJ2-1, with D hard to call. The CDR3 extends over 12 amino acids. Looked up from germline, CDR1 is ENHRY and CDR2 is SYGVKD. V lost 2 bases and J lost 6, with 5 bases in between. CDR3 coding DNA: TGTGCCATCAGTGAGCGCGGCAATGAGCAGTTCTTC. Protein product: CAISERGNEQFF.

The chain recombines TRBV28 with TRBJ1-2; 10 bases agree with TRBD1. The CDR3 runs 15 residues. The V segment lost 0 bases and the J segment 4 bases; nucleotides outside the gene matches: 2. The V gene's germline CDR1 is MDHEN and CDR2 SYDVKM. DNA of the CDR3: TGTGCCAGCAGTTTATGGACAGGGGGCGGCTATGGCTACACCTTC. It encodes CASSLWTGGGYGYTF.

This clone has only a few counts. The chain couples TRBV7-9 to TRBJ1-1; tentatively, D is TRBD1 (5 bases). Germline CDR1 SEHNR, CDR2 FQNEAQ (reference sequence). Trimming left V 5 bases short and J 1 base short, with 14 bases between. This CDR3 is 15 amino acids long. The CDR3, as DNA: TGTGCCAGCAGCACCCAGACAGTGCCGAACACTGAAGCTTTCTTT. Translation gives CASSTQTVPNTEAFF. The whole variable domain, remainder taken from reference TRBV7-9 and TRBJ1-1, is DTGVSQNPRHKITKRGQNVTFRCDPISEHNRLYWYRQTLGQGPEFLTYFQNEAQLEKSRLLSDRFSAERPKGSFSTLEIQRTEQGDSAMYLCASSTQTVPNTEAFFGQGTRLTVV.

The genes are TRBV28 and TRBJ1-2; D not resolved. The germline V and J ends were trimmed by 7 bases and 0 bases, with 15 bases remaining between them. CDR1 and CDR2 from the germline V gene are MDHEN and SYDVKM. The CDR3 is made up of 15 amino acids. For the CDR3, the DNA is TGTGCCAGCACCCTCCCAGGTCCCGCTAACTATGGCTACACCTTC. Residues: CASTLPGPANYGYTF.

A word on this clone: A read error is likely here: a far larger clone is one base away. This chain links TRBV2 with TRBJ1-5, with D uncertain. The CDR3 length is 14 residues. From germline, CDR1 is SNHLY and CDR2 FYNNEI. CDR3 coding DNA: TGTGCCGGCAGTCAGCGTTCTGGCAATCAGCCCCAGCATTTT. Its protein is CAGSQRSGNQPQHF.

The chain carries TRBV6-1 and TRBJ1-1; D might be TRBD1 (6 bases). CDR1 and CDR2 from the germline V gene are MNHNS and SASEGT. The CDR3 has 13 residues. The V end lost 8 bases, the J end lost 5 bases, and 15 bases lay between the germline ends. CDR3 sequence (DNA): TGTGCCAGCGCAAAAGACAGGAGGACTGAAGCTTTCTTT. It yields the protein CASAKDRRTEAFF.